A single sample gave rise to the 25 T cell receptor beta chains below, sequenced in a study of blood T cells in healthy people across ages (dated by TCRdb to between 2014 and 2016). The library was made by 5' RACE. Sequencing was performed on an Illumina HiSeq 2500. The second PCR ran for roughly 6 to 11 cycles and used a J-beta primer mix along with a sample-barcoded 5' primer. Clones were called with MiXCR by TCRdb after fastp trimmed the public reads at Q25, and only in-frame beta chains were retained. Rows are unified per CDR3 protein, each entry keeping the most common DNA and genes. This sample holds some 1.4 million distinct CDR3 sequences; around two fifths were observed only once. The top ten constitute around 8% of the sample. Sequencing input: blood. Receptors were obtained from a woman aged 18-29 years in good health.

V gene TRBV7-9 combines with J gene TRBJ1-5; the D is unclear. CDR1 and CDR2 from the germline V gene are SEHNR and FQNEAQ (reference sequence). This CDR3 region has 18 residues. The V and J ends lost 0 bases and 0 bases respectively, with 15 bases between them. The CDR3 loop reads CASSLARGTHNSNQPQHF. The CDR3, as DNA: TGTGCCAGCAGCTTAGCGCGGGGAACACACAATAGCAATCAGCCCCAGCATTTT.

V and J are TRBV20-1 and TRBJ2-3, with 10 bases fitting TRBD2. Germline V gene data show CDR1 as DFQATT and CDR2 as SNEGSKA (reference sequence). The CDR3 has 14 amino acids. V dropped 0 bases and J dropped 6; count of bases not matched to a gene: 3. CDR3 in DNA: TGCAGTGCTAGAGAGGGGACTAGCGCGGATACGCAGTATTTT. This codes for CSAREGTSADTQYF.

This clonotype was seen many times. The chain has TRBV29-1 and TRBJ2-7; D might be TRBD1 (5 bases). The V end was cut by 1 base, the J end by 4 bases, with 8 bases between. This CDR3 is 12 amino acids long. The germline V gene encodes CDR1 SQVTM and CDR2 ANQGSEA. DNA for the CDR3: TGCAGCGTTGAAGGACAGACTTACGAGCAGTACTTC. As protein: CSVEGQTYEQYF.

V gene TRBV5-1 combines with J gene TRBJ1-1; TRBD1 agrees at 10 bases. The CDR3 sequence is 19 residues long. The J segment lost 4 bases and the V segment lost 0 bases, leaving 15 bases of the junction unmatched. Germline CDR1 is SGHRS and CDR2 is YFSETQ. CDR3 sequence reads: CASSLGLEGDRGRGTEAFF. In DNA form, the CDR3 reads TGCGCCAGCAGCTTGGGATTAGAGGGGGACAGGGGTCGTGGCACTGAAGCTTTCTTT.

This clonotype was seen a handful of times. A much larger clone sits a single nucleotide away, making a read error possible. The rearrangement joins TRBV10-3 to TRBJ2-3; 8 nucleotides match TRBD2. CDR1 is ENHRY and CDR2 is SYGVKD in the germline V gene. CDR3 length: 16 amino acids. V lost 8 bases, J lost 1 base, and 11 bases stayed unmatched. CDR3 amino acids: CAIRQRESRGTDTQYF. Here the CDR3 DNA reads TGTGCCATCCGGCAGCGGGAGAGCAGAGGCACAGATACGCAGTATTTT.

This clonotype showed up just a few times. This sequence joins TRBV10-3 and TRBJ2-7; TRBD1 might be the D (7 bases). The germline gives CDR1 ENHRY, CDR2 SYGVKD. The CDR3 spans 14 residues. V was shortened by 11 bases and J by 2 bases, with 19 bases between the two germline ends. For the CDR3, the DNA is TGTGCCGCAAACGGGGGACAGTCTACCTACGAGCAGTACTTC. Protein sequence: CAANGGQSTYEQYF.

V and J are TRBV18 and TRBJ2-3; D gene ambiguous. The germline V gene encodes CDR1 KGHSH and CDR2 LQKENI. With 6 bases removed from V and 5 bases from J, the gap between germline ends came to 9 bases. The CDR3 has 12 residues. The CDR3 is CASSKSEDTQYF. In DNA, the CDR3 is TGTGCCAGCTCTAAGTCAGAAGATACGCAGTATTTT.

The sample holds a few counts of this clonotype. The J gene is TRBJ2-1, the V gene TRBV5-1, with D uncertain. The CDR3 contains 15 residues. Germline V CDR1 and CDR2: SGHRS, YFSETQ. V lost 0 bases and J 2 bases, leaving 9 bases between the germline ends. CDR3 residues: CASSLDATTYNEQFF. The CDR3 DNA follows: TGCGCCAGCAGCTTGGACGCCACCACCTACAATGAGCAGTTCTTC.

The V and J genes are TRBV29-1 and TRBJ2-2; 8 nucleotides agree with TRBD1. Looked up from germline, CDR1 is SQVTM and CDR2 is ANQGSEA. This CDR3 contains 12 residues. V shed 6 bases, J shed 6 bases, and the junction held 3 bases outside the gene matches. CDR3 sequence: CSVGTGPGELFF. CDR3 coding DNA: TGCAGCGTGGGGACAGGTCCCGGGGAGCTGTTTTTT.

This clonotype was observed a handful of times. The V call is TRBV6-1, the J call TRBJ2-3, with 9 bases matching TRBD2. The CDR3 is 15 amino acids. Germline CDR1 is MNHNS and CDR2 is SASEGT. J lost 0 bases, V lost 8 bases, and 6 bases had no gene match. The CDR3 nucleotides read TGTGCCAGCTCCCGGACTAGCGATAGCACAGATACGCAGTATTTT. Translation gives CASSRTSDSTDTQYF.

This clonotype was seen more than once but under ten times. The chain links TRBV10-3 to TRBJ2-3; a possible D gene is TRBD2 (5 bases). From germline, CDR1 is ENHRY and CDR2 SYGVKD. Deletions cut 2 bases from V and 4 bases from J, with 10 bases between. The length of the CDR3 is 14 residues. The DNA of the CDR3 is TGTGCCATCAGTGAGCGGGATACGGCAGATACGCAGTATTTT. This gives the protein CAISERDTADTQYF.

This chain joins TRBV12-3 or TRBV12-4 and TRBJ1-1, with 9 bases lining up with TRBD1. V lost 5 bases, J lost 5 bases, and 9 bases stayed unmatched. This CDR3 is built from 15 residues. CDR3 in amino acids: CASSPDRGGITEAFF. In DNA, the CDR3 is TGTGCCAGCAGTCCGGACAGGGGAGGGATAACTGAAGCTTTCTTT.

This clonotype was counted many times. The J gene is TRBJ2-1, the V gene TRBV6-5; D gene ambiguous. The CDR3 has 13 amino acids. Germline CDR1 reads MNHEY; CDR2 reads SVGAGI. V shed 5 bases and J shed 4 bases, with 9 bases lying between them. CDR3 in amino acids: CASSEVGYNEQFF. DNA for the CDR3: TGTGCCAGCAGTGAAGTGGGATACAATGAGCAGTTCTTC.

The rearrangement joins TRBV25-1 to TRBJ2-5, with TRBD2 matching 8 bases. The germline gives CDR1 MGHDK, CDR2 SYGVNS. The CDR3 covers 15 residues. The junction had 16 bases not matched to a gene; V was cut back by 5 bases and J by 11 bases. The CDR3 protein is CASSYLAGTFSEQYF. The CDR3 DNA follows: TGTGCCAGCAGTTATCTAGCGGGTACTTTTAGTGAGCAGTACTTC.

The gene calls are TRBV7-9 and TRBJ2-3; no definite D call. Looked up from germline, CDR1 is SEHNR and CDR2 is FQNEAQ (reference sequence). The CDR3 is 14 residues long. V was cut by 1 base and J by 4 bases, with 9 bases left in between. The CDR3, as DNA: TGTGCCAGCAGCTTAGAGAATGGGGCAGATACGCAGTATTTT. As protein: CASSLENGADTQYF.

V is TRBV6-5 and J is TRBJ1-1, with TRBD1 identical over 9 bases. V shed 5 bases and J 4 bases; nucleotides not matched to a gene: 11. This CDR3 has 16 residues. The germline V gene has CDR1 MNHEY and CDR2 SVGAGI. Here the CDR3 DNA reads TGTGCCAGCAGTCCCCGGGACAGGGTAAAGGGCACTGAAGCTTTCTTT. Protein product: CASSPRDRVKGTEAFF.

This clonotype was observed a few times. For the CDR3, the DNA is TGTGCCACCGCTTCTTTAGCAACCGATACGCAGTATTTT. This codes for CATASLATDTQYF. The rearrangement links TRBV7-2 to TRBJ2-3, with D unclear. V was trimmed by 10 bases and J by 6 bases, leaving 17 bases between them. The CDR3 sequence is 13 residues long. Germline lookup yields CDR1 SGHTA and CDR2 FQGNSA.

This clonotype was detected only a few times. The chain employs TRBV4-1 and TRBJ1-2; 10 bases agree with TRBD1. Germline assignment: CDR1 MGHRA and CDR2 YSYEKL. This CDR3 contains 17 residues. Germline trimming cut 4 bases from V and 3 bases from J; bases unmatched to any gene: 11. In DNA, the CDR3 is TGCGCCAGCAGCCCGGGCCCTGACAGGGGGCGAGACTATGGCTACACCTTC. Amino acids: CASSPGPDRGRDYGYTF.

V is TRBV20-1 and J is TRBJ2-2, with TRBD2 as a possible D gene (6 bases). V lost 1 base and J 7 bases, leaving 16 bases between the germline ends. CDR1 is DFQATT, CDR2 SNEGSKA, per germline (reference sequence). The CDR3 totals 15 residues. The CDR3 protein is CSARVALGRDGELFF. The CDR3 nucleotides read TGCAGTGCTAGAGTGGCTCTCGGGCGGGACGGGGAGCTGTTTTTT.

CDR3 residues: CASSEALPAYNEQYF. The CDR3 nucleotides read TGTGCCAGCAGTGAAGCGCTCCCGGCCTACAATGAGCAGTACTTC. The J gene is TRBJ2-1, the V gene TRBV2; D gene unclear. The assigned J gene may be wrong: the sequence end matches TRBJ2-7 better. The length of the CDR3 is 15 residues. In germline, CDR1 is SNHLY, CDR2 FYNNEI.

This clonotype was seen repeatedly, ten times or more. The V call is TRBV27, the J call TRBJ2-3, with 12 nucleotides matching TRBD2. The CDR3 loop spans 14 amino acids. V shed 7 bases, J shed 6 bases, and the junction held 5 bases outside the gene matches. Germline V lookup: CDR1 MNHEY, CDR2 SMNVEV (reference sequence). This CDR3 reads CASTRLAGVDTQYF. The CDR3 DNA follows: TGTGCCAGCACCCGACTAGCGGGAGTGGATACGCAGTATTTT.

The rearrangement links TRBV11-2 to TRBJ1-2, with 7 positions matching TRBD1. Germline values: CDR1 SGHAT, CDR2 FQNNGV. The CDR3 runs to 15 residues. Unmatched junction bases numbered 12, after V lost 3 bases and J lost 8 bases. In DNA form, the CDR3 reads TGTGCCAGCAGCTTGGGACAGCCTTTCTGGGAGGGCTACACCTTC. Translated, it gives CASSLGQPFWEGYTF.

This clonotype was detected many times. The chain links TRBV3-1 to TRBJ2-7; possible D gene TRBD1, 6 bases. V lost 4 bases to trimming and J lost 3 bases, with 16 bases between them. This CDR3 comprises 15 residues. Germline V gene lookup returns CDR1 LGHDT and CDR2 YNNKEL (reference sequence). CDR3 protein: CASSPRQVHGYEQYF. In DNA form, the CDR3 reads TGTGCCAGCAGCCCCCGACAGGTACATGGCTACGAGCAGTACTTC.

DNA for the CDR3: TGTGCCAGCAGCCCTGGCAGGGGGTATCAGCCCCAGCATTTT. Residues: CASSPGRGYQPQHF. V and J are TRBV6-2 or TRBV6-3 and TRBJ1-5, with 7 bases identical to TRBD1. V lost 6 bases to trimming and J lost 5 bases; unmatched junction nucleotides: 7. The germline V gene has CDR1 MNHEY and CDR2 SVGEGT. This CDR3 has 14 residues.

The chain couples TRBV3-1 to TRBJ1-1; D perhaps matches TRBD1 (6 bases). Trimming removed 6 bases at V and 2 bases at J, with 13 bases between. Per the germline V gene, CDR1 is LGHDT and CDR2 is YNNKEL (reference sequence). The CDR3 has 14 residues. CDR3 residues: CASRPGGGNTEAFF. Here the CDR3 DNA reads TGTGCCAGCAGGCCTGGGGGGGGCAACACTGAAGCTTTCTTT. Full variable domain (remainder filled in from reference TRBV3-1 and TRBJ1-1): DTAVSQTPKYLVTQMGNDKSIKCEQNLGHDTMYWYKQDSKKFLKIMFSYNNKELIINETVPNRFSPKSPDKAHLNLHINSLELGDSAVYFCASRPGGGNTEAFFGQGTRLTVV.